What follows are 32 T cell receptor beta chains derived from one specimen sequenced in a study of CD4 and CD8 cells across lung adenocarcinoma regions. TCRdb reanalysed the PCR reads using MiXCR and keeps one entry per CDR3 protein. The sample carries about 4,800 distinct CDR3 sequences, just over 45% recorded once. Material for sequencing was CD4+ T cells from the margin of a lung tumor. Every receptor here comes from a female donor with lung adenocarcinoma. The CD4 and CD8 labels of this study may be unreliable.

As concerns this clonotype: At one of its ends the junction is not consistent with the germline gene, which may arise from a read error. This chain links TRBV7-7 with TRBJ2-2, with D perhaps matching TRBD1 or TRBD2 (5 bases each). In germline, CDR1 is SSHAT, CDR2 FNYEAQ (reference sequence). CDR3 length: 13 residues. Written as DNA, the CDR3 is TGTGCTAGCAGCTTAGACCCCAGAGGGGAGCAGTTTTTT. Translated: CASSLDPRGEQFF.

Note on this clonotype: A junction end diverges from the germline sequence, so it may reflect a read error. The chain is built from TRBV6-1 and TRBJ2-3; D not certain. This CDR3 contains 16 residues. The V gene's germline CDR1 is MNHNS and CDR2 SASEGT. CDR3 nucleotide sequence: TGTGCCAGCAGTGTCGCGTGGCTGTGTAGCACAGACACGCAGTATTTT. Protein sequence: CASSVAWLCSTDTQYF.

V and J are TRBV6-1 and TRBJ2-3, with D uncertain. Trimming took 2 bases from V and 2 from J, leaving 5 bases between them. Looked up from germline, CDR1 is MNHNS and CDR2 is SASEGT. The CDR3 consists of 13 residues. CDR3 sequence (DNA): TGTGCCAGCAGTGAAATTATCACAGATACGCAGTATTTT. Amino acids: CASSEIITDTQYF.

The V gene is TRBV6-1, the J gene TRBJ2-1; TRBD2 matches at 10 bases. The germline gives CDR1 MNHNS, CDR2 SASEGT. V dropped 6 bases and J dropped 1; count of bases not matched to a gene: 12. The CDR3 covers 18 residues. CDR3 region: CASRLGASGRYSYNEQFF. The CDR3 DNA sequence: TGTGCCAGCAGACTGGGGGCTAGCGGGAGATATTCCTACAATGAGCAGTTCTTC.

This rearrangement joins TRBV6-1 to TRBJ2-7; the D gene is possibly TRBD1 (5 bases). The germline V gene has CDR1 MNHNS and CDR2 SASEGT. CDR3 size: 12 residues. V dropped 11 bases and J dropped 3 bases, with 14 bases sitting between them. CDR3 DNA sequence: TGTGCCGGGGCATCTGAAGTCTACGAGCAGTACTTC. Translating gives CAGASEVYEQYF.

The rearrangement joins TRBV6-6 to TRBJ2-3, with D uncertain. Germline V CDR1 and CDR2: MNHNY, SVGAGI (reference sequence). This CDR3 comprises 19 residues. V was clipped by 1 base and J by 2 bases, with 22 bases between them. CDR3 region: CASSYLPPDHKFFTDTQYF. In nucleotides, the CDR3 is TGTGCCAGCAGTTACTTACCCCCGGATCACAAGTTTTTCACAGATACGCAGTATTTT.

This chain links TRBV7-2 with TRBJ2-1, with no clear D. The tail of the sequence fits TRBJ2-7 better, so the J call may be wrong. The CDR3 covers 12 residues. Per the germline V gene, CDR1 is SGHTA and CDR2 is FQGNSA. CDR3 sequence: CASSSYLYEQYF. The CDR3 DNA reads TGTGCCAGCAGCTCCTATCTCTACGAGCAGTACTTC.

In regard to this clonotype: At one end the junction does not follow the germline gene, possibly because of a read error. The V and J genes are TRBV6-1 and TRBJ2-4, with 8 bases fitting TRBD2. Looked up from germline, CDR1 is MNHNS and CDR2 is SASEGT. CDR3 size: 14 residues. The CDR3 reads CAGSGGLTKKIQYF. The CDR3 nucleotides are TGTGCGGGCAGCGGGGGCCTCACCAAAAAGATTCAGTACTTC.

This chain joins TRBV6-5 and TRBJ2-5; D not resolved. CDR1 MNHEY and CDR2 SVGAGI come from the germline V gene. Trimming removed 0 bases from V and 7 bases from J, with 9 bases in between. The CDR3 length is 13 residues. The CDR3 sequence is CASSYSGRGTQYF. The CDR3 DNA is TGTGCCAGCAGTTACTCTGGTCGAGGGACCCAGTACTTC.

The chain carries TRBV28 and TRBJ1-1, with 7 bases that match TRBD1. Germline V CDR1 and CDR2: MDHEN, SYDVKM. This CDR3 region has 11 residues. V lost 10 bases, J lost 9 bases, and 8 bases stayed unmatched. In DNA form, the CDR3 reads TGTGCCACCATGAAACAGGGGAAAGCTTTCTTT. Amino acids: CATMKQGKAFF.

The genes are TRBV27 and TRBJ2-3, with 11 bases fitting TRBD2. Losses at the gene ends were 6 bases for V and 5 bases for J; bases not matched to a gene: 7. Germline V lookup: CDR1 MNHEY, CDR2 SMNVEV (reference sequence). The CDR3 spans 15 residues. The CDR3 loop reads CASRRLAGLIDTQYF. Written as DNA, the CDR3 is TGTGCCAGCAGACGACTAGCGGGATTAATAGATACGCAGTATTTT.

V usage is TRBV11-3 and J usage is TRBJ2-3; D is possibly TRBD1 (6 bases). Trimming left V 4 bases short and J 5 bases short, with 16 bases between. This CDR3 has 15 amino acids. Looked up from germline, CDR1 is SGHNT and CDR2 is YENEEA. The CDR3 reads CASSSRDNGGDTQYF. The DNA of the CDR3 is TGTGCCAGCAGCTCCCGGGACAACGGAGGAGATACGCAGTATTTT.

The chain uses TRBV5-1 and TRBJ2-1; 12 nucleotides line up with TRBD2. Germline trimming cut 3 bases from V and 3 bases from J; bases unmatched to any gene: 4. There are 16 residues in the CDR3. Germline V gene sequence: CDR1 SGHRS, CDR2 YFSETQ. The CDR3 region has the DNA TGCGCCAGCAGCTGGAGGACTAGCGGGGACTACAATGAGCAGTTCTTC. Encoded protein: CASSWRTSGDYNEQFF.

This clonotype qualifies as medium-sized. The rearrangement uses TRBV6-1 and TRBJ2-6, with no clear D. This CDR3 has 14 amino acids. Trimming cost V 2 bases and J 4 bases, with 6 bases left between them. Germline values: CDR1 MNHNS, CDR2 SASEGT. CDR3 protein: CASSEIGGANVLTF. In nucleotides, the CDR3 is TGTGCCAGCAGTGAAATTGGGGGGGCCAACGTCCTGACTTTC.

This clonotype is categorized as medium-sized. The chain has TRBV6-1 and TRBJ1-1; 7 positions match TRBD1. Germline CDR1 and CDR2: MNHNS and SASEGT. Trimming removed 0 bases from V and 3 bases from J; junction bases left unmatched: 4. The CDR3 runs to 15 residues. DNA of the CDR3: TGTGCCAGCAGTGAAGCGCGGACAGGCTACACTGAAGCTTTCTTT. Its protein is CASSEARTGYTEAFF.

CDR3 in amino acids: CASSFRTPRLAGGSNSEQFF. CDR3 coding DNA: TGTGCCAGCAGTTTCCGCACCCCCCGCTTAGCGGGAGGGTCAAATAGTGAGCAGTTCTTC. The rearrangement links TRBV27 to TRBJ2-5; 11 positions match TRBD2. The J call may be wrong; the DNA end is better matched by TRBJ2-1. The CDR3 sequence is 20 residues long. Germline V gene sequence: CDR1 MNHEY, CDR2 SMNVEV (reference sequence).

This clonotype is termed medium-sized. The CDR3 region is CASSRMTSGSVAYNEQFF. In nucleotides, the CDR3 is TGCGCCAGCAGCCGGATGACTAGCGGGAGTGTAGCCTACAATGAGCAGTTCTTC. The J gene is TRBJ2-1, the V gene TRBV5-1, with 12 nucleotides matching TRBD2. Trimming cost V 4 bases and J 2 bases; bases outside gene matches: 10. Germline CDR1 and CDR2: SGHRS and YFSETQ. CDR3 length equals 18 residues.

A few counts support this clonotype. This CDR3 reads CASSLGRGFYEQYF. CDR3 sequence (DNA): TGTGCCAGCAGTTTAGGCAGGGGTTTCTACGAGCAGTACTTC. V and J are TRBV27 and TRBJ2-1, with D possibly TRBD1 on 6 matching bases. The J call may be faulty, since TRBJ2-7 better matches the DNA end. The germline V gene encodes CDR1 MNHEY and CDR2 SMNVEV (reference sequence). The CDR3 length is 14 residues.

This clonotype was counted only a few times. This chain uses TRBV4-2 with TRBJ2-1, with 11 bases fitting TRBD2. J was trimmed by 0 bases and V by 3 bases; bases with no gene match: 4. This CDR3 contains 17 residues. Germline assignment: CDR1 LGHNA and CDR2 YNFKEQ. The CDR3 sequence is CASSQDTSGSSYNEQFF. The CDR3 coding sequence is TGTGCCAGCAGCCAGGATACTAGCGGGAGCTCCTACAATGAGCAGTTCTTC.

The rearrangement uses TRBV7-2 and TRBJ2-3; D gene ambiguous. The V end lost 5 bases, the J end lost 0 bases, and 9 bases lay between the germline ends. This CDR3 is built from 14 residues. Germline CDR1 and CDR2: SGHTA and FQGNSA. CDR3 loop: CASSAYMSTDTQYF. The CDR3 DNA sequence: TGTGCCAGCAGCGCCTATATGAGCACAGATACGCAGTATTTT.

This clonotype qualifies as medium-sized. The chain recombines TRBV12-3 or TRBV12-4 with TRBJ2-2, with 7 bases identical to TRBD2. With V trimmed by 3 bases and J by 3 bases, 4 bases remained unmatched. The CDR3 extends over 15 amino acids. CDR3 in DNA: TGTGCCAGCAGTTTGCGGGAGAGGTACACCGGGGAGCTGTTTTTT. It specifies CASSLRERYTGELFF.

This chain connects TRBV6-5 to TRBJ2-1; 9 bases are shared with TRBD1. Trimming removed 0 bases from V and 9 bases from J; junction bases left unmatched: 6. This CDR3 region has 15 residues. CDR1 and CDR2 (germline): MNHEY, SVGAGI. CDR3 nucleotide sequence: TGTGCCAGCAGTTACTCCGGACAGGGGATTGCTGAGCAGTTCTTC. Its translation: CASSYSGQGIAEQFF.

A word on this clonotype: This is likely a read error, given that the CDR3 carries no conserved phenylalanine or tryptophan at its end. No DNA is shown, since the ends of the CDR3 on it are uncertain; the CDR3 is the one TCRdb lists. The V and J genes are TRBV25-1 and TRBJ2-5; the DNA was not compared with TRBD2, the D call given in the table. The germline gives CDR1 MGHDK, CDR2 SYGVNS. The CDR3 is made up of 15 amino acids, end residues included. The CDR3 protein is CASSESTSGQETQLS.

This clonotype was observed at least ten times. For the CDR3, the DNA is TGTGCCAGCAGATCCCGCGATGAGCTTCTCACCTACGAGCAGTACTTC. This translates into CASRSRDELLTYEQYF. The chain joins TRBV7-8 to TRBJ2-1; D is ambiguous. The DNA end favors TRBJ2-7, so the J call may be wrong. From germline, CDR1 is SGHVS and CDR2 FQNEAQ. The CDR3 totals 16 residues.

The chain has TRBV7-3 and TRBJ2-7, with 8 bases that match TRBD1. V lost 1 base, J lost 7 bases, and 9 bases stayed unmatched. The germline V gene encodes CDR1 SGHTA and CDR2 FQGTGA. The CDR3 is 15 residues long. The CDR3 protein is CASSLRPGTGWEQYF. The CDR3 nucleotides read TGTGCCAGCAGCTTAAGGCCCGGGACAGGATGGGAGCAGTACTTC.

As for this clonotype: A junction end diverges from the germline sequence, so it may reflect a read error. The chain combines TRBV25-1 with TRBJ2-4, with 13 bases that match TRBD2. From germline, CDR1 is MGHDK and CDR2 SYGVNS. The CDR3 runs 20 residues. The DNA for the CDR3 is TGTGCCAGCAGTGATTCCGGGACTAGCGGGAAACCCGGAACCACAAACATGCAGTACTTT. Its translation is CASSDSGTSGKPGTTNMQYF.

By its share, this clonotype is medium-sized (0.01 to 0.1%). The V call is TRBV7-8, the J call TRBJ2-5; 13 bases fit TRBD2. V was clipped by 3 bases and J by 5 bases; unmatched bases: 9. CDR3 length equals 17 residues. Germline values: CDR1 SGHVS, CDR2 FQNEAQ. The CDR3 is CASSLGLAGRAWETQYF. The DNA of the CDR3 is TGTGCCAGCAGCTTGGGACTAGCGGGACGAGCCTGGGAGACCCAGTACTTC.

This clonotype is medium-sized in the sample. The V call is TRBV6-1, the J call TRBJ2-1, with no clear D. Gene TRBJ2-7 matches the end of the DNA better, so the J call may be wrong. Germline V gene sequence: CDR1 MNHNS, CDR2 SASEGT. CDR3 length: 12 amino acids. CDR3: CASSEKGREQYF. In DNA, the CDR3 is TGTGCCAGCAGTGAAAAAGGAAGGGAGCAGTACTTC.

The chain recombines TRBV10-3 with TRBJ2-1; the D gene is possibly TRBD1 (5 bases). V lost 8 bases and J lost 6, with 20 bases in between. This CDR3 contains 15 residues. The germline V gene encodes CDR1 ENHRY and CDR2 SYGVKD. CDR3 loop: CAISLGQGLSNEQFF. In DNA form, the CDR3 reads TGTGCCATCTCTCTCGGCCAGGGCCTATCCAATGAGCAGTTCTTC.

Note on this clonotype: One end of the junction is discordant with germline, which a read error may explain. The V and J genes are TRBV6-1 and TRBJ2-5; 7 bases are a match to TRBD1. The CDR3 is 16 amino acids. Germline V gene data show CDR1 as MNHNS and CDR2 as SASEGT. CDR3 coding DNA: TGTGCCAGCGCGGGCCGAGGGGGCCGCGACCAAGATACCCAGTACTTC. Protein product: CASAGRGGRDQDTQYF.

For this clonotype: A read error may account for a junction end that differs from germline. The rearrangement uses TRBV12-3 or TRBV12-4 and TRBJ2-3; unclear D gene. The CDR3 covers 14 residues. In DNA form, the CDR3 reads TGTGCCAGGCGCCCGGTAATTGCCCCAGATACCCAGTATTTT. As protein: CARRPVIAPDTQYF.

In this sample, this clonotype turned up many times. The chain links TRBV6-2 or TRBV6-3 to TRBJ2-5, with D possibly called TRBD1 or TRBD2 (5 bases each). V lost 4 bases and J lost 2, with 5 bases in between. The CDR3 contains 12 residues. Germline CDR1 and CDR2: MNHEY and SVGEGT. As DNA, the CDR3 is TGTGCCAGCAGTTGGGGGCAAGAGACCCAGTACTTC. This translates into CASSWGQETQYF.